The clone carrying this T cell receptor beta chain was seen a single time. Its antigen remains unknown. This entry comes from a study of response to subunit inactivated influenza vaccine. Notes on the study in general: Every seasonal influenza vaccination brings in few new T cells, the authors suggested.

This CDR3 has 14 residues. Trimming took 7 bases from V and 4 from J, leaving 14 bases between them. Germline CDR1 reads DFQATT; CDR2 reads SNEGSKA (reference sequence). TCRdb reanalysed the RT-PCR reads using MiXCR and keeps one entry per CDR3 protein. Here the sample spans roughly 700,000 distinct CDR3 sequences, around 14% being singletons. The starting material was PBMCs from blood, obtained about 12 days after vaccination. The TCR was taken from a man between 50 and 59 years old who received an inactivated influenza vaccine. The chain has TRBV20-1 and TRBJ2-6; TRBD2 is a possible D gene (5 bases). This chain's CDR3 is CSVGGSVGANVLTF. The CDR3 DNA sequence: TGCAGTGTCGGCGGGTCCGTGGGGGCCAACGTCCTGACTTTC.